A selection of T cell receptor beta chains follows, all from one sample in a study of response to subunit inactivated influenza vaccine. TCRdb re-analysed the RT-PCR reads in MiXCR, keeping a single row per CDR3 protein. The sample carries about 520,000 distinct CDR3 sequences, approximately 7.8% recorded once. The sample in question was PBMCs from blood, obtained around 25 months after vaccination. Receptor source: a man between 50 and 69 years old who received an inactivated influenza vaccine. Each CDR3 is given with its conserved first and last residue. Fields, in order: clone size, J gene, D gene, V gene, CDR3 DNA, CDR3 protein. The D gene is left open where the match is weak. Only some rows state a clone size, as once, few, many or a class for expanded clones.

few TRBJ1-1 . TRBV4-1 TGCGCCAGCAGCCAAGAAAGGGGGTACAGGAACACTGAAGCTTTCTTT CASSQERGYRNTEAFF
few TRBJ1-1 . TRBV15 TGTGCCACCAGCAGGGATCACTCAATTAACACTGAAGCTTTCTTT CATSRDHSINTEAFF
few TRBJ2-2 . TRBV28 TGTGCCAGCGGACTACCTTACAGGGGCGGGGAGCTGTTTTTT CASGLPYRGGELFF
. TRBJ2-7 TRBD2 TRBV12-3/TRBV12-4 TGTGCCAACCACCAACCCGGGACTAGCGTTTACGAGCAGTACTTC CANHQPGTSVYEQYF
few TRBJ2-1 TRBD2 TRBV10-3 TGTGCCATCAGCGGAGTCAGCGGACTAGCGGGAGGGGGGGGCTCCTACAATGAGCAGTTCTTC CAISGVSGLAGGGGSYNEQFF
. TRBJ1-5 . TRBV7-9 TGTGCCAGCAGCTCAGGCCACAATCAGCCCCAGCATTTT CASSSGHNQPQHF
few TRBJ1-2 . TRBV4-3 TGCGCCAGCAGCCAAGAGTCCCTTCGGGGGGGTGGCTACACCTTC CASSQESLRGGGYTF
. TRBJ2-5 . TRBV30 TGTGCCTGGAGTGTGGGGCACCAAGAGACCCAGTACTTC CAWSVGHQETQYF
. TRBJ2-7 . TRBV2 TGTGCCGGCAGCGTATGGGGGTCTAACGAGCAGTACTTC CAGSVWGSNEQYF
few TRBJ2-7 TRBD2 TRBV5-1 TGCGCCAGCAGCTGGGGACAGGGACTAGCGGGAGTCAGCGCCTACGAGCAGTACTTC CASSWGQGLAGVSAYEQYF
many TRBJ2-7 . TRBV19 TGTGCCAGTAGTGGAGATTCCTCCTACGAGCAGTACTTC CASSGDSSYEQYF
few TRBJ2-7 TRBD1 TRBV5-1 TGCGCCAGCAGCTTGGGACAGGGGAAAGGGCAGTACTTC CASSLGQGKGQYF
. TRBJ1-6 TRBD1 TRBV12-3/TRBV12-4 TGTGCCAGCAGTCATTCCGGGACAGGGGTCTCCTTCAATTCACCCCTCCACTTT CASSHSGTGVSFNSPLHF
few TRBJ2-7 . TRBV7-8 TGTGCCAGCAGCTTAGGGTCGGCAGGCTACGAGCAGTACTTC CASSLGSAGYEQYF
. TRBJ1-1 . TRBV28 TGTGCCAGCCAAGACCCTTGGACGGGGAACACTGAAGCTTTCTTT CASQDPWTGNTEAFF
. TRBJ2-4 . TRBV20-1 TGCAGTGCTAGCGGAGGGCTAGCCAAAAACATTCAGTACTTC CSASGGLAKNIQYF
. TRBJ1-5 . TRBV6-2/TRBV6-3 TGTGCCAGCAGTTTGACTTTCAATCAGCCCCAGCATTTT CASSLTFNQPQHF
. TRBJ1-2 . TRBV2 TGTGCCAGCAGTGAAGTAGGGGGAGACTATGGCTACACCTTC CASSEVGGDYGYTF
. TRBJ2-5 TRBD1 TRBV5-1 TGCGCCAGCAGCTGGAGGACAGGGCGGGAAGAGACCCAGTACTTC CASSWRTGREETQYF
. TRBJ2-1 TRBD1 TRBV11-2 TGTGCCAGCAGCCAACCCGACAGGGGTAGGTTCTTC CASSQPDRGRFF
few TRBJ2-7 . TRBV6-1 TGTGCCAGCGCCAGCCCAAGCTTGGGGGATAGGGAGCAGTACTTC CASASPSLGDREQYF
many TRBJ2-4 . TRBV4-1 TGCGCCAGCAGCCAACCTCAGGGGAGGAACATTCAGTACTTC CASSQPQGRNIQYF
. TRBJ1-1 TRBD1 TRBV27 TGTGCCAGCGCTCGACAGGGGGGCACTGAAGCTTTCTTT CASARQGGTEAFF
. TRBJ2-7 . TRBV5-1 TGCGCCAGCAGCTTGGCCACAGGCAGATCCTACGAGCAGTACTTC CASSLATGRSYEQYF
. TRBJ2-1 TRBD2 TRBV20-1 TGCAGTGCGACCCGGGGGGAGTTAGGCAATGAGCAGTTCTTC CSATRGELGNEQFF
many TRBJ2-1 TRBD2 TRBV5-1 TGCGCCAGCAGCTTAGGGACTAGCGGGAACTTAGATGAGCAGTTCTTC CASSLGTSGNLDEQFF
many TRBJ1-4 . TRBV6-2/TRBV6-3 TGTGCCAGCAGTTACTCCTTCAATGAAAAACTGTTTTTT CASSYSFNEKLFF
. TRBJ2-2 TRBD1 TRBV29-1 TGCAGCGTAAAGACAGGGATGGACACCGGGGAGCTGTTTTTT CSVKTGMDTGELFF
few TRBJ2-1 . TRBV7-2 TGTGCCAGCAGCTTAGTAGATTCACCGGGCTCCTACAATGAGCAGTTCTTC CASSLVDSPGSYNEQFF
few TRBJ2-7 TRBD1 TRBV28 TGTGCCAGCAGTACACGCCGACAGGGTACATACGAGCAGTACTTC CASSTRRQGTYEQYF
. TRBJ2-5 . TRBV15 TGTGCCACCAGCAGAGATGGTGCTGCCGGAGAGACCCAGTACTTC CATSRDGAAGETQYF
many TRBJ1-6 . TRBV2 TGTGCCAGCTCCCGTGAGCGGGGGAATTCACCCCTCCACTTT CASSRERGNSPLHF
. TRBJ2-5 . TRBV7-2 TGTGCCAGCAGCTTAGGTTTTAGCTGGGACGCGGAGACCCAGTACTTC CASSLGFSWDAETQYF
few TRBJ1-1 TRBD1 TRBV7-2 TGTGCCAGCAGCTTGACAGGGGACACTGAAGCTTTCTTT CASSLTGDTEAFF
. TRBJ2-5 TRBD2 TRBV7-9 TGTGCCAGCAGCCCCGGGACTAGCGGGACTGAGACCCAGTACTTC CASSPGTSGTETQYF
. TRBJ1-5 . TRBV20-1 TGCAGTGCTAGGGGGTCAGGTCAGCCCCGGCATTTT CSARGSGQPRHF
. TRBJ2-1 TRBD2 TRBV19 TGTGCCAGTAGTTGGGCGGGGACTAGCGGATACAATGAGCAGTTCTTC CASSWAGTSGYNEQFF
few TRBJ2-2 . TRBV11-3 TGTGCCAGCAGCTGGGGTGTCGGGGAGCTGTTTTTT CASSWGVGELFF
many TRBJ1-6 TRBD1 TRBV20-1 TGCAGTGCAGAGGACAGGGGAGGCGGATCACCCCTCCACTTT CSAEDRGGGSPLHF
. TRBJ2-3 TRBD2 TRBV5-4 TGTGCCAGCACCTATTTGATTGGTCTAGCGGCGATGCCCTCCCTGGAGCAGTATTTT CASTYLIGLAAMPSLEQYF
many TRBJ1-5 . TRBV7-2 TGTGCCAGCAGCTTGGAAGGGGGTGGGGACAATCAGCCCCAGCATTTT CASSLEGGGDNQPQHF
. TRBJ1-4 . TRBV28 TGTGCCAGCAGTGGTATACCGGGACGGGGGAATGAAAAACTGTTTTTT CASSGIPGRGNEKLFF
few TRBJ2-5 . TRBV6-1 TGTGCCAGCAGCCCCCCCGGGAGCCAAGAGACCCAGTACTTC CASSPPGSQETQYF
many TRBJ1-2 TRBD1 TRBV15 TGTGCCACCAGCAAGGACAGGGAAGATTATGGCTACACCTTC CATSKDREDYGYTF
few TRBJ1-1 . TRBV12-3/TRBV12-4 TGTGCCAGCAGCTCCCGGGGGCGAGATGAAGCTTTCTTT CASSSRGRDEAFF
. TRBJ1-2 . TRBV2 TGTGCCAGCATGCGGGGGTCCTATGGCTACACCTTC CASMRGSYGYTF
few TRBJ2-1 . TRBV19 TGTGCCAGTAGTAGGGCAGTTGGGAATGAGCAGTTCTTC CASSRAVGNEQFF
few TRBJ2-1 TRBD2 TRBV20-1 TGCAGTGCCCCTGGACTAGCGGGAGACTACAATGAGCAGTTCTTC CSAPGLAGDYNEQFF